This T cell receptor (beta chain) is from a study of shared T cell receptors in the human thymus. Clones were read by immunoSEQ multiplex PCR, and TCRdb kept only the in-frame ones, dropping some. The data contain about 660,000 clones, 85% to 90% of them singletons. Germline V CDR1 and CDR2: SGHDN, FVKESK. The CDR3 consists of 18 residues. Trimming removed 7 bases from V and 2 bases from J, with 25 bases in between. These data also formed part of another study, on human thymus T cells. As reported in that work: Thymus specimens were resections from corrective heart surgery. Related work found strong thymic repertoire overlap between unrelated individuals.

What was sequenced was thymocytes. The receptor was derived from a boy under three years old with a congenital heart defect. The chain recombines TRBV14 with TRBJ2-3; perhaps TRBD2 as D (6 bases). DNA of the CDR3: TGTGCCAGCACCCGTTCGGCGGGACCCTTAAAACCCACAGATACGCAGTATTTT. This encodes CASTRSAGPLKPTDTQYF. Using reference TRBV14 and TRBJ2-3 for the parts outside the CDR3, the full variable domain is EAGVTQFPSHSVIEKGQTVTLRCDPISGHDNLYWYRRVMGKEIKFLLHFVKESKQDESGMPNNRFLAERTGGTYSTLKVQPAELEDSGVYFCASTRSAGPLKPTDTQYFGPGTRLTVL.